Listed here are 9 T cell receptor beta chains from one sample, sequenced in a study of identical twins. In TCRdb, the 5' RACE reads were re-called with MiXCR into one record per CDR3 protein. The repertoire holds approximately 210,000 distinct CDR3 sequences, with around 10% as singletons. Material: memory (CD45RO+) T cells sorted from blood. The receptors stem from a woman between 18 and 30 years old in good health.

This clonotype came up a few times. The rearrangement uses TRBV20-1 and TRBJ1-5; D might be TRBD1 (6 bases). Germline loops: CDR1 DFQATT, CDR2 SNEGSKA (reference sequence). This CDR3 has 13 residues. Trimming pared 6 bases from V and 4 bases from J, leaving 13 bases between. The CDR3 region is CSATRGWNQPQHF. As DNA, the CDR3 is TGCAGTGCAACAAGGGGGTGGAATCAGCCCCAGCATTTT.

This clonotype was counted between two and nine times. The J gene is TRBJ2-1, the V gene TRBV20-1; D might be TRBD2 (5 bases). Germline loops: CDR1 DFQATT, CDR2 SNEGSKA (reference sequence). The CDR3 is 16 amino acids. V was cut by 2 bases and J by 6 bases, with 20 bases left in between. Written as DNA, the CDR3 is TGCAGTGCTAGAAGGGCAGACGACTACACTTCCAATGAGCAGTTCTTC. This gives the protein CSARRADDYTSNEQFF.

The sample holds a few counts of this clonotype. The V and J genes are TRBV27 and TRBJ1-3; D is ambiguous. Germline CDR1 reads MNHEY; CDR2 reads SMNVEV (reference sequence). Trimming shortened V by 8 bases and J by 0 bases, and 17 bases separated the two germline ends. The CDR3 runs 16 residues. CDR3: CASRRLEGDSGNTIYF. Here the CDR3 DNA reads TGTGCCAGCCGCCGGCTCGAGGGAGACTCTGGAAACACCATATATTTT.

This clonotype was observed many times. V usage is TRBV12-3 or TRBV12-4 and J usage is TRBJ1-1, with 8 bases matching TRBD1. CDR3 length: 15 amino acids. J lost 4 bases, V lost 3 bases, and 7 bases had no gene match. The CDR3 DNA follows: TGTGCCAGCAGTTTTCCGGGACAGGTAGGCACTGAAGCTTTCTTT. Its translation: CASSFPGQVGTEAFF.

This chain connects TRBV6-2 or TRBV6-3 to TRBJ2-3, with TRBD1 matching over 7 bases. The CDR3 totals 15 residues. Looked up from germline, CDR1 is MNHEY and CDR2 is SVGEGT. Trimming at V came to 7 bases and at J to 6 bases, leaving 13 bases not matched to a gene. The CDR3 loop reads CASTQTGESRDTQYF. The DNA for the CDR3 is TGTGCCAGCACTCAAACAGGGGAGTCGAGGGATACGCAGTATTTT.

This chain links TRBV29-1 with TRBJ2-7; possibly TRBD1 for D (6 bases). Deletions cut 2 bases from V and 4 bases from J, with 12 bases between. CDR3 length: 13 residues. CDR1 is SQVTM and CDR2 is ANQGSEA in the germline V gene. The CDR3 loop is CSVETQGGYEQYF. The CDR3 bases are TGCAGCGTTGAAACACAAGGGGGATACGAGCAGTACTTC.

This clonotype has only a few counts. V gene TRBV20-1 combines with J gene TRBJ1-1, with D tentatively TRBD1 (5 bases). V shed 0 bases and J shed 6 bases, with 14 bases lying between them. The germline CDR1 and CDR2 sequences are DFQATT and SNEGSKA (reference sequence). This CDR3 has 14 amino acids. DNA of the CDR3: TGCAGTGCTAGAGATTGGGGCCAAGGGCCTGAAGCTTTCTTT. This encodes CSARDWGQGPEAFF.

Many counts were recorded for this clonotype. CDR3 region: CASSYQGKQPQHF. CDR3 coding DNA: TGTGCCAGCAGTTACCAGGGGAAGCAGCCCCAGCATTTT. The rearrangement links TRBV6-5 to TRBJ1-5; maybe TRBD1 (6 bases). This CDR3 region has 13 residues. Germline V CDR1 and CDR2: MNHEY, SVGAGI. V was cut by 2 bases and J by 7 bases, with 9 bases left in between.

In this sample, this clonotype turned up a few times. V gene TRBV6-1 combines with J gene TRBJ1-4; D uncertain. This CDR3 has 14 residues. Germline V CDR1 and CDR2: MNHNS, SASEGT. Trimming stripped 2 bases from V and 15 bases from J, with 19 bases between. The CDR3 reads CASSEPGSYHLVFF. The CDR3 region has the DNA TGTGCCAGCAGTGAACCCGGCAGTTACCATTTAGTGTTTTTT.